This T cell receptor beta chain was sequenced for a study of OX40 agonist ivuxolimab in advanced cancers. Study-wide context: Ivuxolimab, which is an agonistic anti-OX40 (CD134) antibody, was administered to the patients. Allowance was made for prior anti-PD-1, anti-PD-L1 or anti-CTLA-4 therapy, and roughly 40% had some. General study results and limits: Among the lowest peripheral clonal expansion occurred in 0.1-3.0 mg/kg partial responders. In CD8+ T cells, expanded clones were on average more numerous than in CD4+.

The repertoire was sequenced with immunoSEQ multiplex PCR; TCRdb's copy has only in-frame clones and lacks some. The sample consists of more than 80,000 clones, 85% to 95% of them appearing once. Comment on this clone: Its specificity is not known.

The CDR3 is 14 amino acids. Germline CDR1 LGHNA, CDR2 YSLEER. V lost 3 bases to trimming and J lost 3 bases, with 9 bases between them. This receptor was obtained from an adult with an advanced solid tumor such as melanoma, head and neck, liver or kidney cancer. The sample was CD4+ or CD8+ T cells sorted from blood, taken in a trial of the OX40 agonist ivuxolimab. The chain joins TRBV4-3 to TRBJ2-1, with D unclear. The CDR3 DNA is TGCGCCAGCAGCCAGTCCTCATACTACAATGAGCAGTTCTTC. It translates to CASSQSSYYNEQFF.